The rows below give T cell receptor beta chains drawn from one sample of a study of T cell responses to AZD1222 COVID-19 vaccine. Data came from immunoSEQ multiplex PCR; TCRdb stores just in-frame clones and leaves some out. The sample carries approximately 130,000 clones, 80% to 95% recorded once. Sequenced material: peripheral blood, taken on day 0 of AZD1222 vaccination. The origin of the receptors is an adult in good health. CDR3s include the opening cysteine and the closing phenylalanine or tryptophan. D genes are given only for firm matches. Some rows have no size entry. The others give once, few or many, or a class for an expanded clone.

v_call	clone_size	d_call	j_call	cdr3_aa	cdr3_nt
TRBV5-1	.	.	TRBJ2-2	CASSSRGLTNTGELFF	TGCGCCAGCAGCTCCAGGGGCCTTACGAACACCGGGGAGCTGTTTTTT
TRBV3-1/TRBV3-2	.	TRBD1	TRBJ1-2	CASSPGTGGDYGYTF	TGTGCCAGCAGTCCCGGGACAGGGGGCGACTATGGCTACACCTTC
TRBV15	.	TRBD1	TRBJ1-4	CATSRAGGKQKLFF	TGTGCCACCAGCAGAGCAGGGGGCAAGCAAAAACTGTTTTTT
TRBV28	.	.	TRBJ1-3	CASSLGGLGNTIYF	TGTGCCAGCAGTTTGGGGGGGCTGGGAAACACCATATATTTT
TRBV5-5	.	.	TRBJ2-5	CASSLETYAQETQYF	TGTGCCAGCAGCTTGGAGACGTACGCCCAGGAGACCCAGTACTTC
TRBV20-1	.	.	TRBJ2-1	CSARLNNEQFF	TGCAGTGCTAGACTAAACAATGAGCAGTTCTTC
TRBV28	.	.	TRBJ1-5	CASSLDKHQPQHF	TGTGCCAGCAGTTTGGACAAACATCAGCCCCAGCATTTT
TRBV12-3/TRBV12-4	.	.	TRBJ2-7	CASSRLRVSEQYF	TGTGCCAGCAGTCGGCTCAGGGTTTCCGAGCAGTACTTC
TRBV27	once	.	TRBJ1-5	CASSLKRGQPQHF	TGTGCCAGCAGTTTAAAGAGGGGACAGCCCCAGCATTTT
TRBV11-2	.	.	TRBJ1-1	CASSSPSPGPKGAFF	TGTGCCAGCAGCTCCCCTTCTCCCGGGCCCAAGGGGGCTTTCTTT
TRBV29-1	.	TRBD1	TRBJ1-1	CSVERDRGGFF	TGCAGCGTTGAGAGGGACAGGGGTGGGTTCTTT
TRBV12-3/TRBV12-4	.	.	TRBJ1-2	CASSFAGNYGYTF	TGTGCCAGCAGTTTTGCAGGGAACTATGGCTACACCTTC
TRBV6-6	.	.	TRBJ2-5	CASSLQDLVETQYF	TGTGCCAGCAGCTTACAGGACCTGGTGGAGACCCAGTACTTC
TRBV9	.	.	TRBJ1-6	CASSVSRAQNSPLHF	TGTGCCAGCAGCGTATCAAGGGCGCAGAATTCACCCCTCCACTTT
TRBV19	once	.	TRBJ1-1	CASSIRRGNTEAFF	TGTGCCAGTAGTATAAGACGGGGGAACACTGAAGCTTTCTTT
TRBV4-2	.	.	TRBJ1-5	CASSHSQGNSNQPQHF	TGTGCCAGCAGCCATTCCCAGGGTAATAGCAATCAGCCCCAGCATTTT
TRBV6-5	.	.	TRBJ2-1	CASSYSTQVGEQFF	TGTGCCAGCAGTTACTCGACCCAGGTGGGTGAGCAGTTCTTC
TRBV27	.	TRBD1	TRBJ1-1	CASSLVSGGTEAFF	TGTGCCAGCAGTTTGGTATCAGGGGGCACTGAAGCTTTCTTT
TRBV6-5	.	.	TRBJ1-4	CASTTGPNEKLFF	TGTGCCAGCACTACAGGGCCCAATGAAAAACTGTTTTTT
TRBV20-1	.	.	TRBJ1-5	CSASRARSNQPQHF	TGCAGTGCTAGTAGGGCACGGAGCAATCAGCCCCAGCATTTT
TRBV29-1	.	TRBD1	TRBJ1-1	CSVQPQGTGNTEAFF	TGCAGCGTTCAACCCCAAGGGACAGGGAACACTGAAGCTTTCTTT
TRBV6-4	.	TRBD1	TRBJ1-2	CASSEQGGGYTF	TGTGCCAGCAGTGAACAGGGGGGTGGCTACACCTTC
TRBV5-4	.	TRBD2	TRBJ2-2	CASSSGLAGVGTGELFF	TGTGCCAGCAGCTCGGGACTAGCGGGAGTTGGCACCGGGGAGCTGTTTTTT